Listed below are T cell receptor beta chains from one sample, sequenced in a study of immune heterogeneity within non-small cell lung tumors. TCRdb re-analysed the multiplex PCR reads in MiXCR, keeping a single row per CDR3 protein. The table records 2,500 to 3,000 distinct CDR3 sequences, approximately 48% of them present only once. The sample was lung tumor tissue. These receptors all come from an older woman with non-small cell lung cancer. CDR3s include the opening cysteine and the closing phenylalanine or tryptophan. The order of the fields is CDR3 protein, CDR3 DNA, J gene, D gene, clone size, V gene. The D gene is left open where the match is weak. Clone size, where shown, is once, few, many, or a class for clones that have expanded.

CASSQEGARAINQPQHF | TGCGCCAGCAGCCAAGAAGGGGCCAGGGCTATTAATCAGCCCCAGCATTTT | TRBJ1-5 | . | few | TRBV4-1
CASSLRGETEAFF | TGTGCCAGCAGTTTGAGGGGAGAGACTGAAGCTTTCTTT | TRBJ1-1 | . | . | TRBV12-3/TRBV12-4
CASSAMTGASYEQYF | TGTGCCAGCAGTGCGATGACAGGGGCGTCCTACGAGCAGTACTTC | TRBJ2-7 | TRBD1 | few | TRBV6-1
CSVQPRQGGNYGYTF | TGCAGCGTTCAGCCTCGACAGGGGGGAAACTATGGCTACACCTTC | TRBJ1-2 | TRBD1 | . | TRBV29-1
CASSSGGDYGYTF | TGTGCCAGCAGCTCAGGGGGCGACTATGGCTACACCTTC | TRBJ1-2 | TRBD1 | . | TRBV7-6
CASSLFTDTQYF | TGTGCCAGCAGCTTATTCACAGATACGCAGTATTTT | TRBJ2-3 | . | . | TRBV7-2
CASSDTGTGHQPQHF | TGTGCCAGCAGTGATACCGGGACAGGGCATCAGCCCCAGCATTTT | TRBJ1-5 | TRBD1 | few | TRBV25-1
CASSTRLAAYNEQFF | TGTGCCAGCAGTACCCGACTAGCGGCCTACAATGAGCAGTTCTTC | TRBJ2-1 | TRBD2 | . | TRBV6-2/TRBV6-3
CASSLYGDTQYF | TGTGCCAGCAGTTTATATGGAGATACGCAGTATTTT | TRBJ2-3 | . | . | TRBV27
CASRWVEEAFF | TGTGCCAGCAGGTGGGTCGAAGAAGCTTTCTTT | TRBJ1-1 | . | . | TRBV2
CSAIPRTSGSYNEQFF | TGCAGTGCTATTCCCCGGACTAGCGGGAGCTACAATGAGCAGTTCTTC | TRBJ2-1 | TRBD2 | hyperexpanded | TRBV20-1
CASIRPLNSPLHF | TGCGCCAGCATCCGTCCCTTGAATTCACCCCTCCACTTT | TRBJ1-6 | . | . | TRBV4-1
CASSANRDRANEKLFF | TGTGCCAGCAGTGCAAACCGGGACAGGGCTAATGAAAAACTGTTTTTT | TRBJ1-4 | TRBD1 | . | TRBV25-1
CASSFGRVSSSPLHF | TGTGCCAGCAGTTTTGGCAGGGTTTCGAGTTCACCCCTCCACTTT | TRBJ1-6 | . | . | TRBV27
CASSPGGGAGPYEQYF | TGCGCCAGCAGCCCTGGGGGAGGGGCAGGCCCCTACGAGCAGTACTTC | TRBJ2-7 | TRBD2 | . | TRBV5-1
CSASEGVEDTQYF | TGCAGTGCTAGCGAGGGTGTAGAAGATACGCAGTATTTT | TRBJ2-3 | . | large | TRBV20-1
CASSGNLAGGPYEQYF | TGTGCCAGCAGTGGAAATTTAGCGGGAGGCCCCTACGAGCAGTACTTC | TRBJ2-7 | TRBD2 | . | TRBV6-1
CASSPGGGAGTPYERYF | TGCGCCAGCAGCCCGGGAGGGGGGGCGGGTACCCCCTACGAGCGGTACTTC | TRBJ2-7 | TRBD2 | . | TRBV5-1
CASSFEGTEAFF | TGTGCCAGCAGTTTTGAGGGCACTGAAGCTTTCTTT | TRBJ1-1 | . | once | TRBV28
CASSLAGGQGGTGELFF | TGCGCCAGCAGCTTGGCCGGAGGACAGGGAGGCACCGGGGAGCTGTTTTTT | TRBJ2-2 | TRBD1 | few | TRBV5-1
CASRGLTDTQYF | TGTGCCAGCAGGGGCCTCACAGATACGCAGTATTTT | TRBJ2-3 | . | . | TRBV28
CSASPQGGGQETQYF | TGCAGTGCTAGCCCACAGGGAGGGGGGCAAGAGACCCAGTACTTC | TRBJ2-5 | . | . | TRBV20-1
CATTPGRNTEAFF | TGTGCCACCACACCAGGAAGGAACACTGAAGCTTTCTTT | TRBJ1-1 | . | . | TRBV6-1
CSARKTGQNTGELFF | TGCAGTGCTAGGAAAACAGGGCAGAACACCGGGGAGCTGTTTTTT | TRBJ2-2 | . | . | TRBV20-1
CASSPWGDNQPQHF | TGTGCCAGCAGCCCCTGGGGTGACAATCAGCCCCAGCATTTT | TRBJ1-5 | . | few | TRBV9
CSADSGRRQEQYF | TGCAGTGCCGATAGCGGGAGAAGGCAAGAGCAGTACTTC | TRBJ2-7 | TRBD2 | . | TRBV20-1
CASSFTLAGYSYNEQFF | TGTGCCAGCAGTTTTACTTTAGCGGGTTACTCCTACAATGAGCAGTTCTTC | TRBJ2-1 | TRBD2 | . | TRBV28
CASSLRTATQETQYF | TGTGCCAGCAGCCTCCGGACAGCGACTCAAGAGACCCAGTACTTC | TRBJ2-5 | . | few | TRBV7-3
CASSLSRGGWFDNEQFF | TGTGCCAGCAGCTTATCCCGGGGGGGGTGGTTTGACAATGAGCAGTTCTTC | TRBJ2-1 | TRBD2 | few | TRBV7-2
CASSYSLGPSGNTIYF | TGTGCCAGCAGTTACTCGTTGGGACCCTCTGGAAACACCATATATTTT | TRBJ1-3 | . | few | TRBV6-6
CSARESTGNYEQYF | TGCAGTGCTAGAGAATCGACAGGGAACTACGAGCAGTACTTC | TRBJ2-7 | TRBD1 | . | TRBV20-1
CASSSDGGDNSPLHF | TGCGCCAGCAGTTCGGACGGAGGGGATAATTCACCCCTCCACTTT | TRBJ1-6 | . | . | TRBV5-1
CASSLWRDAANTGELFF | TGTGCCAGCAGTTTATGGAGGGACGCGGCGAACACCGGGGAGCTGTTTTTT | TRBJ2-2 | . | . | TRBV28
CASRDIGTSGYNEQFF | TGTGCCAGTAGGGATATCGGGACTAGCGGATACAATGAGCAGTTCTTC | TRBJ2-1 | TRBD2 | few | TRBV19
CASSIADTDTQYF | TGTGCCAGTAGTATAGCGGATACAGATACGCAGTATTTT | TRBJ2-3 | . | . | TRBV19
CASRGSSNQPQHF | TGTGCCAGCAGGGGGAGTTCCAATCAGCCCCAGCATTTT | TRBJ1-5 | . | . | TRBV6-1
CSVSDGTYEQYF | TGCAGCGTTTCGGACGGAACCTACGAGCAGTACTTC | TRBJ2-7 | . | . | TRBV29-1
CASSEVEGAQDEQYF | TGCGCCAGCAGTGAGGTGGAGGGGGCGCAGGACGAGCAGTACTTC | TRBJ2-7 | . | few | TRBV10-2
CASSPADTSNQPQHF | TGTGCCAGCAGTCCCGCGGACACAAGCAATCAGCCCCAGCATTTT | TRBJ1-5 | . | . | TRBV12-3/TRBV12-4
CASSSRVISTDTQYF | TGTGCCAGCAGTTCAAGGGTGATAAGCACAGATACGCAGTATTTT | TRBJ2-3 | . | . | TRBV14
CASSPQGPTNEKLFF | TGCGCCAGCAGCCCTCAGGGACCAACTAATGAAAAACTGTTTTTT | TRBJ1-4 | . | once | TRBV4-1
CASRDNSGRAGELFF | TGTGCCAGCAGAGACAATAGCGGGAGGGCCGGGGAGCTGTTTTTT | TRBJ2-2 | TRBD2 | . | TRBV6-1
CASKDRLPSYEQYF | TGTGCCAGCAAAGACAGGCTCCCTTCCTACGAGCAGTACTTC | TRBJ2-7 | . | few | TRBV28
CASSLMGVNTGELFF | TGTGCCAGCAGCCTCATGGGGGTGAACACCGGGGAGCTGTTTTTT | TRBJ2-2 | . | few | TRBV6-2/TRBV6-3
CASSLGSGGTEAFF | TGTGCCAGCAGTTTAGGTTCCGGTGGCACTGAAGCTTTCTTT | TRBJ1-1 | . | . | TRBV12-3/TRBV12-4
CASSLGGGDGNQPQHF | TGTGCCAGCAGTTTAGGGGGGGGAGATGGCAATCAGCCCCAGCATTTT | TRBJ1-5 | . | few | TRBV28
CASSIDYASEQYF | TGTGCCAGTAGTATAGATTACGCTTCCGAGCAGTACTTC | TRBJ2-7 | . | few | TRBV19
CASSSRQAVSYNEQFF | TGTGCCAGCAGCTCCCGGCAAGCGGTATCCTACAATGAGCAGTTCTTC | TRBJ2-1 | . | . | TRBV28
CASSTTSGGSYEQYF | TGTGCCAGCAGTACGACTAGCGGGGGGTCCTACGAGCAGTACTTC | TRBJ2-7 | TRBD2 | few | TRBV2
CASSLDRFRGYTF | TGTGCCAGCAGCTTAGATCGTTTCAGAGGCTACACCTTC | TRBJ1-2 | . | . | TRBV7-9